The 2 T cell receptor beta chains presented below share a single source sample, sequenced in a study of blood T cell repertoires in COVID-19. Sequenced by immunoSEQ multiplex PCR; TCRdb stores in-frame clones only, minus some. The sample records under 550,000 clones, approximately 90% being singletons. Specimen: peripheral blood. Source of these receptors: a young man with COVID-19, enrolled during active disease.

This chain connects TRBV14 to TRBJ2-7; D might be TRBD2 (6 bases). Trimming removed 0 bases at V and 5 bases at J, with 11 bases between. CDR1 is SGHDN and CDR2 is FVKESK in the germline V gene. The CDR3 runs 14 residues. The chain's CDR3 is CASSQDSGSHEQYF. CDR3 DNA: TGTGCCAGCAGCCAAGACTCCGGGAGCCACGAGCAGTACTTC.

The rearrangement links TRBV19 to TRBJ1-3, with TRBD1 matching 8 bases. Germline-derived CDR1 and CDR2 are LNHDA and SQIVND (reference sequence). The CDR3 is made up of 15 amino acids. After removal of 4 bases from V and 4 bases from J, the junction contained 6 bases not matched to a gene. The CDR3 is CASSTLTGAGNTIYF. The CDR3, as DNA: TGTGCCAGTAGTACCTTGACAGGGGCGGGAAACACCATATATTTT.